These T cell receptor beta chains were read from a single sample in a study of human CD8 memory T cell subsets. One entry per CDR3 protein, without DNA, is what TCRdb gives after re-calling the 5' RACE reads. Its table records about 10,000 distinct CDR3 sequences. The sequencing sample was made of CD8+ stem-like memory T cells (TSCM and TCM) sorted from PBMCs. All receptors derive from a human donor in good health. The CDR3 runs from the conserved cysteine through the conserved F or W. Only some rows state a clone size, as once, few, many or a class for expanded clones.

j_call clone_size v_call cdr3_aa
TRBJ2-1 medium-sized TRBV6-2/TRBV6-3 CASRLSVNAANEQFF
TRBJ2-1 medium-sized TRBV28 CASSFGASEQFF
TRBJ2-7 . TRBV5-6 CASSKRTTRGYEQYF
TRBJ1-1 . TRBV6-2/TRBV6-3 CASSYSYINTEAFF
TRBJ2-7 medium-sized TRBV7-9 CASSSPGPDRGLYPYEQYF
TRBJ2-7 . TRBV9 CASSVFRDSYEQYF
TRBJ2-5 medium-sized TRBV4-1 CASSHALGTSGRMHQETQYF
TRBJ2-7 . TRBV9 CASSVSGTSYEQYF
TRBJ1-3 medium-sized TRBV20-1 CSASIRGFYENTIYF
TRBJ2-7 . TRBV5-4 CASSRQGTPYEQYF
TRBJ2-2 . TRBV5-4 CASSLDDRDTYTGELFF
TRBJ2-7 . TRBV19 CASSLAGGRYEQYF
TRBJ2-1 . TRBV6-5 CASSYSPDNPNEQFF
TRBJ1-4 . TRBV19 CASRVAGTANEKLFF
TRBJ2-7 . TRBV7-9 CASTPAGGEQYF
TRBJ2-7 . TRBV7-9 CASSLDRSYEQYF
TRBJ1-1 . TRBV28 CASRIGATNTEAFF
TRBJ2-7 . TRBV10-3 CAIRASVGVDQTYEQYF
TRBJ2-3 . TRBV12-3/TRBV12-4 CASSLAGEADTQYF
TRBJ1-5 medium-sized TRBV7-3 CASSLTGSDSNQPQHF
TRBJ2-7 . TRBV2 CASSQSQGAYEQYF
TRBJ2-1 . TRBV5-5 CASSSWDSNEQFF
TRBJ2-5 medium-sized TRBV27 CASSEREGEVAQYF
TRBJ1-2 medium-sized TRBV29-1 CSVETWGPDGYTF
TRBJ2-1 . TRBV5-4 CASSQAGSPNEQFF
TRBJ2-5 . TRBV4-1 CASRGHQETQYF
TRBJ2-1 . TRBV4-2 CASSHVNEQFF
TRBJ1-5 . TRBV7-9 CASSHNSNQPQHF
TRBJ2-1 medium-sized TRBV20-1 CSAPAEVGNEQFF
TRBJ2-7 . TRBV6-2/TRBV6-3 CASSSGTGGLDEQYF
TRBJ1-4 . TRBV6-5 CASSYWAGNNEKLFF
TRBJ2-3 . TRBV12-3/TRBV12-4 CASSGSGTFVSTDTQYF
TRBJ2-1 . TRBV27 CASSFELAGAHNEQFF
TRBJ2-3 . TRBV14 CASSLGFPETDTQYF
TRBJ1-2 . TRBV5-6 CASSLGQIYGYTF
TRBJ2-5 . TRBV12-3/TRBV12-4 CASTTRLAGETQYF
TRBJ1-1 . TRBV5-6 CASSLDASEAFF
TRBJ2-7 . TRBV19 CASSAGHRYEQYF
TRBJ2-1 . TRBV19 CASSIPGIAGGVFF
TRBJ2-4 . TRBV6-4 CASKAGRGGPKNIQYF
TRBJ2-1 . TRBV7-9 CASSSRNHNEQFF
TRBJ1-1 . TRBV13 CASSLGAGSFTEAFF
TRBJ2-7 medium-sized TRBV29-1 CSVEAGPRAYEQYF
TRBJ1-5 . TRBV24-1 CATSDERTGHGQPQHF
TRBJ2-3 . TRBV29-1 CSVEAGTSGVVIAPRDTQYF
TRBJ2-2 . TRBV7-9 CASSLAGQGTGELFF
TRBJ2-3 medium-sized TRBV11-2 CASSSTQGHTQYF
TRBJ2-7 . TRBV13 CASSKGPETSYEQYF
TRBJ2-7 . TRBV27 CASGPGQGAYEQYF
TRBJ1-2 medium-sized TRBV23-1 CASSHRQEANYGYTF
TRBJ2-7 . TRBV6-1 CASNGDLESYEQYF